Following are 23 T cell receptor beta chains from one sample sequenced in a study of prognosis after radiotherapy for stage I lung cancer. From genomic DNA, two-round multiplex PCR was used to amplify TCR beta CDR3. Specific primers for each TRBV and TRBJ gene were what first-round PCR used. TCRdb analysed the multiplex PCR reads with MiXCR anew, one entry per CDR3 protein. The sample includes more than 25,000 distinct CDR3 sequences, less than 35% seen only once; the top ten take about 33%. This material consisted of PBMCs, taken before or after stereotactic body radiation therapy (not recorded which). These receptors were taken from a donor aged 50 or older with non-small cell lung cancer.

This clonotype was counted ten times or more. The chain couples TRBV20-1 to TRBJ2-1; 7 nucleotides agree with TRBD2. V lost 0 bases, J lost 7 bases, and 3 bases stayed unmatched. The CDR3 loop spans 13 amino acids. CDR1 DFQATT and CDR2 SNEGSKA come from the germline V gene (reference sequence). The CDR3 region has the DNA TGCAGTGCTAGAGATGGGGAGGGGAATGAGCAGTTCTTC. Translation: CSARDGEGNEQFF.

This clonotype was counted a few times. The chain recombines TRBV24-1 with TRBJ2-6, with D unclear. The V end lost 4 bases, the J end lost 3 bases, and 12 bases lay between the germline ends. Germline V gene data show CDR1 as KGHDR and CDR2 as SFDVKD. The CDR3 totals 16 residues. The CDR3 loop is CATSDRLGDGANVLTF. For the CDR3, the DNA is TGTGCCACCAGTGACCGACTCGGCGATGGGGCCAACGTCCTGACTTTC.

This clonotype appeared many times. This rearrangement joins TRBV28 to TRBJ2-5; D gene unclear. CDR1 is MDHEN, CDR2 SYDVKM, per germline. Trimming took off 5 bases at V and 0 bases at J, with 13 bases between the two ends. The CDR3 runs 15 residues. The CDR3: CASSPMGPNQETQYF. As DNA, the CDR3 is TGTGCCAGCAGTCCAATGGGCCCCAACCAAGAGACCCAGTACTTC.

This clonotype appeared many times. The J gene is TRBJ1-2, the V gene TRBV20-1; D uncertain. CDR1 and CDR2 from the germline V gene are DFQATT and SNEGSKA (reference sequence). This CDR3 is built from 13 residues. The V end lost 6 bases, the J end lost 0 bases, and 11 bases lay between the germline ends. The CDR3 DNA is TGCAGTGCCCGAGAGGCTGCTAACTATGGCTACACCTTC. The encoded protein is CSAREAANYGYTF.

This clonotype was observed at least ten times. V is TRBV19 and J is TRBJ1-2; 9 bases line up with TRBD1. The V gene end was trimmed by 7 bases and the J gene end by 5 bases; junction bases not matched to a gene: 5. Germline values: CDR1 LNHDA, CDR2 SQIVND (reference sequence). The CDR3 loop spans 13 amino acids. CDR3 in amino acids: CASTSGQGYGYTF. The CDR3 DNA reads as TGTGCCAGTACCTCGGGACAGGGATATGGCTACACCTTC.

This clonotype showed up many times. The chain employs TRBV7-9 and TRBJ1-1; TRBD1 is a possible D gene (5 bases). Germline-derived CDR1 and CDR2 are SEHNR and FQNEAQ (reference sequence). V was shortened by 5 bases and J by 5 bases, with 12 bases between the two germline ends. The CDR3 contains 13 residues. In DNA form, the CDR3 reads TGTGCCAGCAGCCCGAGCCGGGGGACTGAAGCTTTCTTT. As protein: CASSPSRGTEAFF.

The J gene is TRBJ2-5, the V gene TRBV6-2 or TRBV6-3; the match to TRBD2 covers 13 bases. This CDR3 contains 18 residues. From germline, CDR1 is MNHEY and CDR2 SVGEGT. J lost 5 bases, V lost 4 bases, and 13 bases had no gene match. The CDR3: CASSSGLAGTSGIETQYF. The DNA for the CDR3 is TGTGCCAGCAGTTCGGGCCTAGCCGGGACTAGCGGGATTGAGACCCAGTACTTC.

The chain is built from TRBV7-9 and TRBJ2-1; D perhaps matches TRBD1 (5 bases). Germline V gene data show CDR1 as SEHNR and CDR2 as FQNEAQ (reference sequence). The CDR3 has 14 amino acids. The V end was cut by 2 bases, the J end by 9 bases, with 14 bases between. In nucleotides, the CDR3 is TGTGCCAGCAGCTTATTCCAGGGTGCTGTTGAGCAGTTCTTC. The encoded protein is CASSLFQGAVEQFF. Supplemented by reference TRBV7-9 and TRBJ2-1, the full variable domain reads DTGVSQNPRHKITKRGQNVTFRCDPISEHNRLYWYRQTLGQGPEFLTYFQNEAQLEKSRLLSDRFSAERPKGSFSTLEIQRTEQGDSAMYLCASSLFQGAVEQFFGPGTRLTVL.

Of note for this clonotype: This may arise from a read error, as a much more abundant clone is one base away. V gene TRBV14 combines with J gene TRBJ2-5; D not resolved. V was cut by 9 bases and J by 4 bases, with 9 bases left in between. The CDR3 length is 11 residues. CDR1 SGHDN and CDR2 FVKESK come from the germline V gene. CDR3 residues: CARGWGETQYF. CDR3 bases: TGTGCCAGAGGGTGGGGAGAGACCCAGTACTTC. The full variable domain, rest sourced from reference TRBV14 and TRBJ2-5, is EAGVTQFPSHSVIEKGQTVTLRCDPISGHDNLYWYRRVMGKEIKFLLHFVKESKQDESGMPNNRFLAERTGGTYSTLKVQPAELEDSGVYFCARGWGETQYFGPGTRLLVL.

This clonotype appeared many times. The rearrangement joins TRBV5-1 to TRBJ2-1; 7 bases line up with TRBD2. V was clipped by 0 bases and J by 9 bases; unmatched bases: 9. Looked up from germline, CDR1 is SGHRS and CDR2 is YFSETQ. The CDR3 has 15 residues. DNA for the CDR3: TGCGCCAGCAGCTTGGGTTACTCGGGAGGAGGTGAGCAGTTCTTC. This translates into CASSLGYSGGGEQFF.

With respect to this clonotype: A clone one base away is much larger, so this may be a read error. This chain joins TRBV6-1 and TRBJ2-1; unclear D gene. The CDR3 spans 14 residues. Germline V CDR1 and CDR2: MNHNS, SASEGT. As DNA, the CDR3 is TGTGCCAGCAGTGTTGCGAAGAGAAACAATGAGAAGTTCTTC. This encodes CASSVAKRNNEKFF.

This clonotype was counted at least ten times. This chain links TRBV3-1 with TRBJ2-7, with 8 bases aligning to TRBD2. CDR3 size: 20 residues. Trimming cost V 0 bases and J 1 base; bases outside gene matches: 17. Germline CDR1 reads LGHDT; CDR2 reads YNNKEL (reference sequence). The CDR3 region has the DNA TGTGCCAGCAGCCAAGATTGGGGTCTCGGCTACGCGGGAGGATCCTACGAGCAGTACTTC. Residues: CASSQDWGLGYAGGSYEQYF.

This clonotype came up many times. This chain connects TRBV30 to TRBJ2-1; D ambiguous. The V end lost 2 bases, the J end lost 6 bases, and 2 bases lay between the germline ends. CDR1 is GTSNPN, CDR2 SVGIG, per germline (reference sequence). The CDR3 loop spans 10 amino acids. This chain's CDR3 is CAWSLNEQFF. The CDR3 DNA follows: TGTGCCTGGAGTCTCAATGAGCAGTTCTTC.

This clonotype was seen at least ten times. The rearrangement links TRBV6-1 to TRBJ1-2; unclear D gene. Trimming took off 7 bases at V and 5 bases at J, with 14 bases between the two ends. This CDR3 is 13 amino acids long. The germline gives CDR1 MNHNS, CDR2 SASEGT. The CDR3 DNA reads TGTGCCAGCACGCCTGGTCAGGCGTATGGCTACACCTTC. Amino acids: CASTPGQAYGYTF.

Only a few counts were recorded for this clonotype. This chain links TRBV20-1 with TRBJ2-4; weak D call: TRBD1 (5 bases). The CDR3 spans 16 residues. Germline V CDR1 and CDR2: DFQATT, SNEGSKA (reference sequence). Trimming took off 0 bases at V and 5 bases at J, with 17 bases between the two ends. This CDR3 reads CSARDVGRVGQNIQYF. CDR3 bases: TGCAGTGCTAGAGATGTTGGCAGGGTGGGCCAAAACATTCAGTACTTC.

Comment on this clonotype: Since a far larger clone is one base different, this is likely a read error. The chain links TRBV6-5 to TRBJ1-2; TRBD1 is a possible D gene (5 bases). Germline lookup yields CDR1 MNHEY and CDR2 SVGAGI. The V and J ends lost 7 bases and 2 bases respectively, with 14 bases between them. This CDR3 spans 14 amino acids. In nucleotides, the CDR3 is TGTGCCAGCATTGCGGGACTCACAAACTATGGCTACACCTTC. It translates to CASIAGLTNYGYTF.

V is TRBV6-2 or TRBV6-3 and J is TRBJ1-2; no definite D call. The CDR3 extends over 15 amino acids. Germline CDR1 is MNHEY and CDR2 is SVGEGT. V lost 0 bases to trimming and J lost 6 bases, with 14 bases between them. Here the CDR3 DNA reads TGTGCCAGCAGTTACTCGAGTCAAGGGATTGATGGCTACACCTTC. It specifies CASSYSSQGIDGYTF.

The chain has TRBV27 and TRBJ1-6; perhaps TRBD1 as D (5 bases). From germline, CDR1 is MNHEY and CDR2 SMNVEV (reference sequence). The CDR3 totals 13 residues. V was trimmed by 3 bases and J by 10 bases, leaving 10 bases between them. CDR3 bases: TGTGCCAGCAGTTTGAGGGGCGAATCACCCCTCCACTTT. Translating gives CASSLRGESPLHF.

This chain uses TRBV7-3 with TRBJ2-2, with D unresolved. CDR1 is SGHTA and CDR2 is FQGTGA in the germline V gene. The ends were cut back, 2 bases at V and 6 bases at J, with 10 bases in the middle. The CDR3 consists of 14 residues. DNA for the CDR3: TGTGCCAGCAGCTTAGTGGCTGGAGCCGGGGAGCTGTTTTTT. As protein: CASSLVAGAGELFF.

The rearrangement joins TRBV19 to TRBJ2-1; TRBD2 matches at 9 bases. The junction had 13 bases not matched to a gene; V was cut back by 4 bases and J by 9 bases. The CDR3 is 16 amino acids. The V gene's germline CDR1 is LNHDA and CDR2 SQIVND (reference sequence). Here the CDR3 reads CASSKRTSVRVGEQFF. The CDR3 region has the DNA TGTGCCAGTAGTAAGAGGACTAGCGTTAGGGTTGGTGAGCAGTTCTTC.

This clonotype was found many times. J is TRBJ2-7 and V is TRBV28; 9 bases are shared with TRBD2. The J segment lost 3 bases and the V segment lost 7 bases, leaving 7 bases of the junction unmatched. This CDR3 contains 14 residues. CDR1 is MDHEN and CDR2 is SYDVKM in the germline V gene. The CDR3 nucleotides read TGTGCCAGCACCCCCCGGACTAGCGACTACGAGCAGTACTTC. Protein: CASTPRTSDYEQYF. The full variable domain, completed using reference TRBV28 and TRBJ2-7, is DVKVTQSSRYLVKRTGEKVFLECVQDMDHENMFWYRQDPGLGLRLIYFSYDVKMKEKGDIPEGYSVSREKKERFSLILESASTNQTSMYLCASTPRTSDYEQYFGPGTRLTVT.

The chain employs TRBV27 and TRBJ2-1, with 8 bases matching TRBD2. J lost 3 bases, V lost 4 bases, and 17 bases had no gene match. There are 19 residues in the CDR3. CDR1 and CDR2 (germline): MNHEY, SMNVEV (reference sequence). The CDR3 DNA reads TGTGCCAGCAGTTCCCCGGGACTAGAAGGCGTCCCCGTCTACAATGAGCAGTTCTTC. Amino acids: CASSSPGLEGVPVYNEQFF.

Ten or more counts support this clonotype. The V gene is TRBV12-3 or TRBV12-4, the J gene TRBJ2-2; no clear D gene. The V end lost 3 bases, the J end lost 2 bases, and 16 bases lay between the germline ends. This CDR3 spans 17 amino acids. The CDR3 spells CASSFPRVMGNTGELFF. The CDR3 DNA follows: TGTGCCAGCAGTTTTCCCCGGGTGATGGGCAACACCGGGGAGCTGTTTTTT.